This T cell receptor (beta chain) was observed in a study of T cells in Graves' hyperthyroidism and ophthalmopathy. Absent ophthalmopathy progression within 18 months defined stable Graves' hyperthyroidism. Exclusion criteria comprised uncontrolled infection, other autoimmune disease, pregnancy or lactation. PBMCs stemmed from approximately 9.1 ml fresh peripheral blood. RNA transcripts provided the source from which TCR beta CDR3 regions were amplified. A first-round RT-PCR of the TCR CDR3 used the HTBI primer set. TCRdb re-called the multiplex PCR reads with MiXCR, one entry per CDR3 protein. The table records roughly 840,000 distinct CDR3 sequences, 38% of them present only once. Whole-study findings and limits: Stable hyperthyroidism and ophthalmopathy were separated using 13 V-J signatures.

Ten or more counts support this clonotype. Its antigen is as yet unknown. This TCR derives from a man aged 18 to 29 with Graves' hyperthyroidism. The sample taken for sequencing was blood.

The CDR3 nucleotides read TGTGCCAGTTGTACCGGAGCTGTCTCTTGTCAGCCCCAGCATTTT. Translating gives CASCTGAVSCQPQHF. The rearrangement links TRBV19 to TRBJ1-5; D gene uncertain. Trimming shortened V by 8 bases and J by 6 bases, and 20 bases separated the two germline ends. Germline V gives CDR1 LNHDA, CDR2 SQIVND (reference sequence). This CDR3 has 15 amino acids.